This TCR beta chain was sequenced for a study of cytomegalovirus exposure and HLA in healthy donors. Study details: Across some 400 genotyped donors, about 80% landed in the Caucasian-associated ancestry cluster.

PCR involved 60 Vbeta and 13 Jbeta primers. The repertoire was sequenced with immunoSEQ multiplex PCR; TCRdb's copy has only in-frame clones and lacks some. The sample table sets out 150,000 to 200,000 clones. Notes on this clone: The target antigen is unknown.

Overall study findings and caveats: The likely origin of a cluster of highly shared sequence variants was a sequencing artifact.

The origin of this receptor is a man in his thirties or forties in good health and CMV-seronegative. Input material: PBMCs.

In DNA form, the CDR3 reads TGTGCCAGCAGTGACTCCTGGACAGGGGAAAACACCGGGGAGCTGTTTTTT. It encodes CASSDSWTGENTGELFF. The V and J genes are TRBV6-4 and TRBJ2-2; 9 positions agree with TRBD1. CDR1 and CDR2 (germline): MRHNA, SNTAGT. The CDR3 has 17 amino acids. The V and J ends lost 0 bases and 2 bases, in that order; junction bases with no gene match: 4.